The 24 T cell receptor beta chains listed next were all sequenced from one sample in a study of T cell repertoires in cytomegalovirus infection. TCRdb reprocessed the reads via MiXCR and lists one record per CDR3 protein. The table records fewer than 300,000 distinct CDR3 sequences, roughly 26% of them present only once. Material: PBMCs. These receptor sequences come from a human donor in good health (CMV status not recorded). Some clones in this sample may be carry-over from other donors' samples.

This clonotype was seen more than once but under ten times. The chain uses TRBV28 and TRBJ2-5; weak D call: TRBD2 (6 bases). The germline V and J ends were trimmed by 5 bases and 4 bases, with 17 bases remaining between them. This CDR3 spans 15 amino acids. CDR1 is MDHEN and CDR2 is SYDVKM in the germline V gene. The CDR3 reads CASSTAGLPRETQYF. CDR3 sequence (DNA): TGTGCCAGCAGTACCGCCGGACTACCTAGAGAGACCCAGTACTTC. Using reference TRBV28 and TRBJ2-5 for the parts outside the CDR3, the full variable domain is DVKVTQSSRYLVKRTGEKVFLECVQDMDHENMFWYRQDPGLGLRLIYFSYDVKMKEKGDIPEGYSVSREKKERFSLILESASTNQTSMYLCASSTAGLPRETQYFGPGTRLLVL.

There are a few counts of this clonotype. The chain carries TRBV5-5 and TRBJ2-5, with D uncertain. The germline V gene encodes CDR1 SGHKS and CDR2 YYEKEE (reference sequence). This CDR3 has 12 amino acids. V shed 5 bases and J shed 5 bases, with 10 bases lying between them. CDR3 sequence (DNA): TGTGCCAGCAGAGCCGGGCACGAGACCCAGTACTTC. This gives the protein CASRAGHETQYF.

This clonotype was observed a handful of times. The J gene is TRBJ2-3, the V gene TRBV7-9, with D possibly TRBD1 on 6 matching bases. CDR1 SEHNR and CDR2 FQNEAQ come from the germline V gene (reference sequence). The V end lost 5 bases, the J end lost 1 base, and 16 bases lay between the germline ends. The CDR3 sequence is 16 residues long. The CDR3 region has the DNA TGTGCCAGCAGCACATCAGGGGCGCTCGGCACAGATACGCAGTATTTT. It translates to CASSTSGALGTDTQYF.

CDR3: CASSLPGQTYNEQFF. Here the CDR3 DNA reads TGTGCCAGCAGCTTGCCAGGGCAGACCTACAATGAGCAGTTCTTC. The J gene is TRBJ2-1, the V gene TRBV5-6; D is perhaps TRBD1 (5 bases). V lost 1 base to trimming and J lost 2 bases, with 10 bases between them. This CDR3 comprises 15 residues. CDR1 and CDR2 (germline): SGHDT, YYEEEE.

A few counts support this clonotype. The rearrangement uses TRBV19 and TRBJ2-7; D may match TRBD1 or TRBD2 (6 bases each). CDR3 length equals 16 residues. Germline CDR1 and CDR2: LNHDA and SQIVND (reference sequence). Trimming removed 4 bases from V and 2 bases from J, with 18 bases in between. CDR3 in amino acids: CASSNPAGTTTYEQYF. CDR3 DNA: TGTGCCAGTAGTAACCCCGCGGGGACAACAACCTACGAGCAGTACTTC.

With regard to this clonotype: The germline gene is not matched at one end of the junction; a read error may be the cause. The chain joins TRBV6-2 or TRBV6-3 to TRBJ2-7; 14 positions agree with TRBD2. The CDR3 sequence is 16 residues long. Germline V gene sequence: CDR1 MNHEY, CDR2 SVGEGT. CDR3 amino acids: CASSSPGTSGSYERYF. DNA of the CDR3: TGTGCCAGCAGTTCTCCTGGGACTAGCGGGAGTTACGAGCGGTACTTC.

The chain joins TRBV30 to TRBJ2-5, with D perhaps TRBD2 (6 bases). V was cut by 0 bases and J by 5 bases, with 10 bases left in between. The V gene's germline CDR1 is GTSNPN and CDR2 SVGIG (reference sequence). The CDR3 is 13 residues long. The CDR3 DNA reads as TGTGCCTGGAGTGTTGGAGGGGTGGAGACCCAGTACTTC. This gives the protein CAWSVGGVETQYF.

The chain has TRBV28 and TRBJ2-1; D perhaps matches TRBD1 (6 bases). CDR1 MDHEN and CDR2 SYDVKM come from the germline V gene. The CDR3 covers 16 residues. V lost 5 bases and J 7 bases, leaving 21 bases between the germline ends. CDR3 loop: CASSLPRQVYMNEQFF. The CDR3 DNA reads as TGTGCCAGCAGTCTCCCAAGACAGGTCTACATGAATGAGCAGTTCTTC.

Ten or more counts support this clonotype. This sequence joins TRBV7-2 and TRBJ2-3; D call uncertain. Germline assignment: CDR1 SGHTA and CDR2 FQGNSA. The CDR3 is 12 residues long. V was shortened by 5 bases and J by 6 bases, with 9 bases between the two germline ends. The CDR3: CASSPRRDTQYF. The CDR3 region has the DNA TGTGCCAGCAGCCCCCGTCGGGATACGCAGTATTTT.

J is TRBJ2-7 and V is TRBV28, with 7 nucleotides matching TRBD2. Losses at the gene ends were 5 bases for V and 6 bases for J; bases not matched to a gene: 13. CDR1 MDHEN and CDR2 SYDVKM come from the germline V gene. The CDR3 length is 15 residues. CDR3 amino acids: CASSILGAGVFEQYF. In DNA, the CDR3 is TGTGCCAGCAGTATCCTAGGGGCGGGAGTTTTCGAGCAGTACTTC.

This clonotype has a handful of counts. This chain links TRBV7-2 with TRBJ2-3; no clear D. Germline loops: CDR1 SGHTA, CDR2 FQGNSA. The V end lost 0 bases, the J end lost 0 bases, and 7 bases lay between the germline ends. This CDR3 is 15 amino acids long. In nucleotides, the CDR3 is TGTGCCAGCAGCTTAGCCCTCCGCAGCACAGATACGCAGTATTTT. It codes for CASSLALRSTDTQYF.

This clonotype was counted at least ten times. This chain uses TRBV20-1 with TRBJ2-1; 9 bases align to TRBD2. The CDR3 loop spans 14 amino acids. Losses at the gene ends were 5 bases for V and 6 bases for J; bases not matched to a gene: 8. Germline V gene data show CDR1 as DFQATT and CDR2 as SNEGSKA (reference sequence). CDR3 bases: TGCAGTGCTTTCGGCGGGAGGGGTGCCAATGAGCAGTTCTTC. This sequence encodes CSAFGGRGANEQFF.

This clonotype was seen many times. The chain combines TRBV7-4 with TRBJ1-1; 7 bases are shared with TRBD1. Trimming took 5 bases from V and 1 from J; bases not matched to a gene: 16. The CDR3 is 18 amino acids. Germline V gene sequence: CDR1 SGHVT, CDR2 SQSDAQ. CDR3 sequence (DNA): TGTGCCAGCAGCACCGAAGGGACAGCTAGAAATTCGAACACTGAAGCTTTCTTT. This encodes CASSTEGTARNSNTEAFF.

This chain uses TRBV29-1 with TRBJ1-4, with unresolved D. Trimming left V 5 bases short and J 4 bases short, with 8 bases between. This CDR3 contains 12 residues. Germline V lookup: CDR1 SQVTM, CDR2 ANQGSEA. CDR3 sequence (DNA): TGCAGCGTTCGGGCCGGTAATGAAAAACTGTTTTTT. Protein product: CSVRAGNEKLFF.

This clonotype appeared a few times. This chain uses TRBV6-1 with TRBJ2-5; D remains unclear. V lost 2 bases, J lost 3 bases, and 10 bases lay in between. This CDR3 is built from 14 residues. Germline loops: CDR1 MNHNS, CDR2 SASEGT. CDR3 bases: TGTGCCAGCAGTGAAAGTCCACAGAAAGAGACCCAGTACTTC. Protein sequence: CASSESPQKETQYF.

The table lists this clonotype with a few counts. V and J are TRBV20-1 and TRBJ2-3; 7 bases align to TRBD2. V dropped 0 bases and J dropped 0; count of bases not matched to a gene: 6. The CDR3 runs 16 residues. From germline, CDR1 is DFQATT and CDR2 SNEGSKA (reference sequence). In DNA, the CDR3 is TGCAGTGCTAGAGATCCTCGGCGGGGGAGCACAGATACGCAGTATTTT. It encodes CSARDPRRGSTDTQYF.

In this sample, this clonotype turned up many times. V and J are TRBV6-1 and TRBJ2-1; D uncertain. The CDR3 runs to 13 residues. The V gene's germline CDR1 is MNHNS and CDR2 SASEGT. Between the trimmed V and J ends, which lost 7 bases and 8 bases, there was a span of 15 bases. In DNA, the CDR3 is TGTGCCAGCACCCTGGACGGGTTTTATGAGCAGTTCTTC. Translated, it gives CASTLDGFYEQFF.

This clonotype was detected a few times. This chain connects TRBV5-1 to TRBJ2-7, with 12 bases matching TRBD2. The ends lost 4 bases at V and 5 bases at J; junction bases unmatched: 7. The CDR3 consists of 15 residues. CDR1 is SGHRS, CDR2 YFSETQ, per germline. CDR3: CASSLASGRADEQYF. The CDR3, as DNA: TGCGCCAGCAGCCTAGCTAGCGGGAGGGCCGACGAGCAGTACTTC.

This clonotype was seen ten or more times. CDR3 region: CASSPTSGRDQPQHF. In nucleotides, the CDR3 is TGTGCCAGCAGCCCCACATCGGGGAGGGATCAGCCCCAGCATTTT. The gene calls are TRBV7-2 and TRBJ1-5; D uncertain. V shed 5 bases and J shed 5 bases, with 16 bases lying between them. Germline V gene lookup returns CDR1 SGHTA and CDR2 FQGNSA. The CDR3 extends over 15 amino acids.

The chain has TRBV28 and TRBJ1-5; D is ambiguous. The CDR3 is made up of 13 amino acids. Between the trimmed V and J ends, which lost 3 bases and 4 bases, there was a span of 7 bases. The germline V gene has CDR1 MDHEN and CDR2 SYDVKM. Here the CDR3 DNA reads TGTGCCAGCAGTTTTAGTGGAAATCAGCCCCAGCATTTT. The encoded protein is CASSFSGNQPQHF.

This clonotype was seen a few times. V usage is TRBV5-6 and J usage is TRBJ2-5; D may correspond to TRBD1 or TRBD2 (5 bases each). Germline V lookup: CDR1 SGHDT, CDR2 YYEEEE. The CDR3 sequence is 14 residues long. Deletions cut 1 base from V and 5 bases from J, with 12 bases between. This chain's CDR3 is CASSLPTGGETQYF. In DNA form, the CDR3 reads TGTGCCAGCAGCTTGCCTACAGGAGGCGAGACCCAGTACTTC. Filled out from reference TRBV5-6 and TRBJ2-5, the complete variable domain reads DAGVTQSPTHLIKTRGQQVTLRCSPKSGHDTVSWYQQALGQGPQFIFQYYEEEERQRGNFPDRFSGHQFPNYSSELNVNALLLGDSALYLCASSLPTGGETQYFGPGTRLLVL.

In DNA form, the CDR3 reads TGTGCCAGCAGTCCCCGACAGGGTCTGAACAGCCTCAATCAGCCCCAGCATTTT. Translation: CASSPRQGLNSLNQPQHF. The chain recombines TRBV6-2 or TRBV6-3 with TRBJ1-5, with TRBD1 matching 7 bases. The J segment lost 3 bases and the V segment lost 5 bases, leaving 16 bases of the junction unmatched. CDR1 is MNHEY, CDR2 SVGEGT, per germline. This CDR3 contains 18 residues.

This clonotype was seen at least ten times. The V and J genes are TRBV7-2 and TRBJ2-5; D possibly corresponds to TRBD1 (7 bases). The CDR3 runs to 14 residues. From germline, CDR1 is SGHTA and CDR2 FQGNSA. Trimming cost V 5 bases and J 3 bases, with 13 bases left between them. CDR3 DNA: TGTGCCAGCAGCCCCTCAGGGGGGAAAGAGACCCAGTACTTC. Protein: CASSPSGGKETQYF.

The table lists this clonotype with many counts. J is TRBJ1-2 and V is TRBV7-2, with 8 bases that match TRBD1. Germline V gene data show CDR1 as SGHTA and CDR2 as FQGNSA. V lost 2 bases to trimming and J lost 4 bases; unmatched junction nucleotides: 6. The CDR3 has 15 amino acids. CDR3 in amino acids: CASSLSGQAGYGYTF. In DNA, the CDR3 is TGTGCCAGCAGCTTATCGGGACAGGCAGGCTATGGCTACACCTTC.